This entry is about one T cell receptor beta chain. Which antigen it targets is not known. No much larger clone is present one base from it, and per-base qualities are unavailable. The entry originates in a study of cytomegalovirus exposure and HLA in healthy donors (dated by TCRdb to the late 2010s). Turning to the overall study: An earlier analysis of some 600 of the donors reported roughly 300 Gb of sequence data and 100 million to 120 million unique TCR beta sequences obtained from approximately 180 million T cells. In the later analysis, no new phenotypic data were used to find candidate immune exposures; instead, reliance was placed on TCR beta sequences and their occurrence across donors. Across about 370 genotyped donors of the cohort, an average of roughly 200,000 unique TCR beta nucleotide sequences per donor were sequenced, and roughly 20% of those sequences were non-productive. Donor age, sex, ethnicity and CMV serostatus were collected together with the repertoire data. The study aimed to test whether cataloging public T cell receptors could reveal signatures of past pathogen exposure. An earlier analysis of around 540 of the donors applied high-throughput TCR beta sequencing to assess whether each TCR beta V gene segment acted as functional or pseudogenic. HLA typing covered class I and class II loci at four-digit resolution. The number of typed donors differed by locus: roughly 620-640 for A, B, C, DRB1 and DQB1; approximately 520 for DQA1; approximately 600 for DPA1; and around 450 for DPB1. Of the 300 to 500 genotyped donors, 65% to 90% were placed in the genetic ancestry cluster associated with self-reported Caucasian donors. The T cell repertoires of 666 subjects were profiled by immunosequencing and related to cytomegalovirus serostatus. An early release covering over 500 HLA-typed donors comprised approximately 300 gigabases of sequencing data and 85 million or so unique TCR sequences. A later genetic analysis used genome-wide SNP genotypes for about 55% of the 666 donors, treating that subset as a discovery cohort. A separate validation cohort of about 110 different subjects was used in addition to the roughly 670-subject first cohort. Five DR-DQ haplotypes were treated as single units for association and clustering because of strong linkage in the cohort. All discovery cohort repertoires had been generated using a single sequencing platform. The study combined high-throughput TCR immunosequencing, statistical association of individual TCRs with disease status, and machine learning to predict cytomegalovirus infection status. To study patterns of TCR occurrence, a later analysis re-analyzed previously published TCR beta repertoires from several hundred donors and added high-resolution HLA genotyping. Here is what the overall study found, with its caveats: According to a later genetic analysis, donors in an Asian-associated ancestry cluster had fewer N-insertions in productive TCRs than the approximately 650-donor mean. A later analysis found that HLA-associated TCR beta chains were more clonally expanded and had lower generation probabilities than equally common non-associated chains. The study listed 150 to 200 TCR beta chains as associated with cytomegalovirus. A further reported finding was that TCR beta sequences accurately predicted the HLA-A and HLA-B alleles for most subjects in the first cohort. Most CMV-associated TCR beta chains appeared to be HLA-restricted in a later analysis, and the HLA associations seemed to be driven largely by CMV exposure. Assigning TCR associations to individual alleles was difficult when HLA alleles, especially DR and DQ, strongly co-occurred. It was suggested by the authors that the approach could potentially be generalized to other disease states and immunological phenotypes. Three of the identified cytomegalovirus-associated TCR beta chains were confirmed in vitro to be specific for cytomegalovirus antigens. Linkage disequilibrium might explain the correlated functional status among segregating V segments, but an unknown experimental factor could not be ruled out. An earlier analysis of approximately 570 of the donors showed that most TCR beta V segments appeared in productive rearrangements either about 90% or about 30% of the time, which broadly matched IMGT annotations. While some public TCRs were present in many individuals, most TCR sequences turned up only very rarely across donors. At a false discovery rate of 0.05, a later analysis linked around 17,000 TCR beta sequences to specific HLA alleles. Presence/absence analyses assumed roughly uniform sequencing depth across donors, an assumption that may not hold. The 87-base-pair reads could not distinguish some IMGT-functional V segments, including TRBV6-2 and TRBV6-3, so those segments were excluded. V-gene and J-gene trimming of TCR beta chains was associated with a missense DCLRE1C variant in a later genetic analysis, and the association was replicated in an independent cohort. For the cohort, immune exposure information was limited to CMV serostatus. Because counts were too low, about 18 rarely observed V segments, including chromosome 9 orphons, were excluded from the earlier analysis of fewer than 650 of the donors. According to a later analysis, parvovirus B19, influenza, CMV and Epstein-Barr virus appeared linked to several top co-occurrence clusters. The cohort was sequenced for TCR beta chains only, and without alpha or paired-chain data the features that could be detected were limited. Because HLA typing was missing for some donors at each locus, association tests included only the typed subset. In a later analysis, the rate of TCR association differed among HLA loci, with DRB1 alleles having the most associated TCRs and HLA-C alleles having the fewest. In both the original and validation cohorts, the classifier was reported to diagnose cytomegalovirus status with high specificity and sensitivity. A cluster of highly shared sequence variants was judged likely to represent a technical artifact of the sequencing pipeline.

Library preparation used the immunoSEQ multiplex PCR assay. A mixture of 60 forward primers for TCR Vbeta segments and 13 reverse primers for TCR Jbeta segments was used in the multiplex PCR. Amplification of the CDR3 region of rearranged TCR beta genes was performed with a multiplex PCR assay on genomic DNA. Amplified TCR beta libraries were sequenced as 87-base-pair reads on the Illumina HiSeq System. On the study's bioinformatics: Across the 600 to 700 repertoires, a later analysis counted tens of millions of unique TCR beta chains, 9 million to 14 million of which were shared by at least two donors. To remove PCR and sequencing errors, raw reads were error-corrected and collapsed into unique sequences using a nearest-neighbor algorithm that merged closely related sequences. Alignment of CDR3 sequences to IMGT reference sequences was used to assign V, D and J gene segments. For a sequence to be retained, a match of at least six nucleotides to both a V gene segment and a J gene segment was required. Rearrangements were called productive when the CDR3 lacked stop codons and stayed in frame with V and J; all others were non-productive. Following IMGT convention, CDR3 was defined as the stretch from the second conserved V-encoded cysteine up to the conserved J-encoded phenylalanine. In an earlier analysis of some 550 of the donors, sequences lacking an unambiguous match to a single V gene segment were excluded. In an earlier analysis of 450 to 750 of the donors, a V segment was called functional when productive rearrangements were above 56.7%, and segregating when the standard deviation between donors exceeded 5%. To diagnose cytomegalovirus status from the catalog of TCR beta chain sequences, a statistical classification framework was built. V and J gene assignment, in a later analysis, came from comparing TCR nucleotide sequences with IMGT/GENE-DB human TR gene sequences. In a later analysis, CDR3 sequences and most-parsimonious VDJ recombination scenarios were assigned using the TCRdist pipeline. A later analysis defined each TCR beta chain by its CDR3 amino acid sequence plus V-gene family, and excluded reads lacking a unique V-gene family. In a later analysis, around 650 highly shared, low-generation-probability nucleotide sequences were removed to address suspected cross-contamination and a sequencing artifact. In a later analysis, a clonal expansion index was calculated for each public chain from normalized within-repertoire ranks of inferred template counts. A later analysis computed generation probabilities with a VDJ recombination model fitted to out-of-frame rearrangements, and checked the results against IGoR. In a later analysis, hypergeometric tests were used to score TCR-TCR, TCR-HLA and TCR-CMV co-occurrence, with a repertoire-size bias correction applied to TCR pairs. A later analysis estimated false discovery rates by permuting HLA or CMV assignments 20 times. In a later analysis, co-occurring TCRs were grouped with DBSCAN, and TCRdist sequence similarity was added when clustering was performed within HLA-allele-positive subsets. Repertoires with fewer than 30,000 or more than 120,000 public chains, plus five repertoires with anomalous nucleotide sharing, were excluded from co-occurrence clustering. TCRdb took this table from immuneACCESS and kept in-frame rearrangements with V and J called. Such tables lack part of the clones; where checked against another copy, unresolved V genes explain under half of the gap, and the rest is unexplained. V, J and clone size are taken as reported in that table, and D and trimming were inferred from the DNA itself. The sample yields hundreds of thousands of clones; about 90% were counted once. The biggest ten clones account for 2% to 3% of the sample.

The CDR3, cysteine through phenylalanine, is 15 amino acids long. Solely the CDR3 DNA is kept, with 45 bases framed from the first base. V has 6 bases trimmed and J has 0 bases trimmed; junction bases matching no gene number 4. The germline V gene encodes CDR1 SGHRS and CDR2 YFSETQ. The cohort was made up of approximately 670 healthy bone marrow donors. All cohort members were sampled while nominally healthy, although unrecorded immune exposures were likely present. The donor was CMV seronegative and belonged to the group of more than 300 seronegative cohort members. A peripheral blood sample was collected from each donor, and TCR beta sequencing was performed on peripheral blood mononuclear cells. The Qiagen DNeasy Blood Extraction Kit was used to extract genomic DNA from the blood cell samples.

Sequences were obtained from PBMCs. The rearranged chain carries TRBV5-1 and TRBJ2-2, and 8 junction bases match TRBD1. The TCR sequence derives from a woman aged 18-29 years in good health and CMV-seronegative. The nucleotides are TGCGCCAGCACCAAGGACAGGGCGAACACCGGGGAGCTGTTTTTT. It specifies CASTKDRANTGELFF.